Sequencing of this TCR beta chain was carried out in a study of blood T cell repertoires in COVID-19. Sequencing was performed with immunoSEQ multiplex PCR; in TCRdb, only in-frame clones are kept and a portion is missing. The repertoire includes 65,000 to 90,000 clones, 87% of them detected once, and around 8% sits in the top ten. There are 13 residues in the CDR3. The V gene's germline CDR1 is MNHEY and CDR2 SMNVEV (reference sequence). With 6 bases removed from V and 6 bases from J, the gap between germline ends came to 14 bases. The sample comprised peripheral blood. The receptor comes from a man aged 30 to 45 with acute or convalescent COVID-19. The J gene is TRBJ1-2, the V gene TRBV27, with a possible D match to TRBD1 (5 bases). The CDR3 DNA reads TGTGCCAGCAGCCTGGGGGGGGTTGATGGCTACACCTTC. As protein: CASSLGGVDGYTF.